Each of the 3 T cell receptor beta chains below was sequenced from the same sample in a study of blood T cells in healthy people across ages (dated by TCRdb to about 2015). Library creation used 5' RACE. TCRdb shows the sequencer as Illumina HiSeq 2500. The second PCR ran for about 6 to 11 cycles and used a J-beta primer mix along with a sample-barcoded 5' primer. The public sequencing data were trimmed at Q25 with fastp and processed into clonotypes with MiXCR by TCRdb, which kept only in-frame beta chains. One record per CDR3 amino acid sequence lists the most common genes and DNA. In all, the sample holds 600,000 or so distinct CDR3 sequences, and under 25% of those were seen once. The ten biggest clones cover roughly 3.9% of the sample. The source material was blood. The receptors come from a man aged 65 to 85 in good health.

This clonotype was observed a few times. This rearrangement joins TRBV7-3 to TRBJ2-5, with unresolved D. This CDR3 is built from 15 residues. Between the trimmed V and J ends, which lost 1 base and 1 base, there was a span of 10 bases. Germline-derived CDR1 and CDR2 are SGHTA and FQGTGA. In DNA, the CDR3 is TGTGCCAGCAGCTTAAAAGGGCCCCCCCAAGAGACCCAGTACTTC. Amino acid sequence: CASSLKGPPQETQYF.

The rearrangement links TRBV5-6 to TRBJ2-3; D is unclear. Trimming took 1 base from V and 0 from J, leaving 6 bases between them. Germline loops: CDR1 SGHDT, CDR2 YYEEEE. The CDR3 is made up of 14 amino acids. The CDR3 coding sequence is TGTGCCAGCAGCTTGTTTACTAGCACAGATACGCAGTATTTT. Protein product: CASSLFTSTDTQYF.

The sample holds a few counts of this clonotype. The chain uses TRBV19 and TRBJ2-2; 7 bases match TRBD1. This CDR3 region has 14 residues. The J segment lost 3 bases and the V segment lost 7 bases, leaving 5 bases of the junction unmatched. From germline, CDR1 is LNHDA and CDR2 SQIVND (reference sequence). CDR3 in amino acids: CASIAQGYTGELFF. The CDR3 bases are TGTGCCAGTATCGCACAGGGGTACACCGGGGAGCTGTTTTTT. Full variable domain (remainder filled in from reference TRBV19 and TRBJ2-2): DGGITQSPKYLFRKEGQNVTLSCEQNLNHDAMYWYRQDPGQGLRLIYYSQIVNDFQKGDIAEGYSVSREKKESFPLTVTSAQKNPTAFYLCASIAQGYTGELFFGEGSRLTVL.